The sequence of this TCR beta chain was determined in a study of T cell responses to AZD1222 COVID-19 vaccine. The overall study: Whether given at about 4 or about 12 weeks, second doses were pooled. General study points: Only six or seven AZD1222 recipients were seropositive at baseline. It was only after the peak T cell response that any repertoires were sampled.

Some clones are missing from TCRdb's copy, which holds only in-frame ones; the method was immunoSEQ multiplex PCR. The table records 150,000 to 200,000 clones, 88% of them present only once. On this clone itself: The antigen remains undetermined.

The sample was peripheral blood, taken on day 0 of AZD1222 vaccination. The receptor was derived from an adult in good health.

The CDR3 here is CASSRGKEETQYF. CDR3 nucleotides: TGTGCCAGCAGCCGCGGAAAGGAAGAGACCCAGTACTTC. The chain recombines TRBV7-3 with TRBJ2-5; D is ambiguous. From germline, CDR1 is SGHTA and CDR2 FQGTGA. The CDR3 covers 13 residues. The V end lost 5 bases, the J end lost 3 bases, and 10 bases lay between the germline ends.